This TCR beta chain emerged from a study of blood T cell repertoires in COVID-19. Study-level information: Researchers got acute and convalescent COVID-19 samples from the United States, Italy and Spain. T cells, B-cell-depleted T cells, or PBMCs supplied cDNA or gDNA.

Germline assignment: CDR1 SGHNT and CDR2 YYREEE (reference sequence). This CDR3 is 13 amino acids long. The V end lost 0 bases, the J end lost 4 bases, and 7 bases lay between the germline ends. This clone was observed at least ten times. Original methodology: How many nucleated cells were present was estimated from reference gene primer amplification. Assay used: immunoSEQ multiplex PCR; TCRdb lists only in-frame clones, some missing. V and J calls and clone size come straight from that table; D and trimming were deduced from the DNA. Here the sample spans about 89,000 clones, about two thirds being singletons.

V gene TRBV5-4 combines with J gene TRBJ1-2, with D unresolved. Sequenced: peripheral blood. This sequence originates from a woman older than 75 with acute or convalescent COVID-19. This CDR3 is CASSLVTSYGYTF. CDR3 bases: TGTGCCAGCAGCTTGGTGACAAGCTATGGCTACACCTTC.